This T cell receptor (beta chain) emerged from a study of cytomegalovirus exposure and HLA in healthy donors. Background on the study: Among the 398 genotyped donors, around 85% were placed in the Caucasian-associated ancestry cluster.

The PCR was carried out with 60 Vbeta primers and 13 Jbeta primers. Repertoires were generated with immunoSEQ multiplex PCR, while TCRdb's copy carries only in-frame clones and drops some. The table includes under 300,000 clones, about nine tenths detected once. CDR3 size: 14 residues. CDR1 and CDR2 (germline): SGHKS, YYEKEE (reference sequence). Trimming at V came to 1 base and at J to 3 bases, leaving 4 bases not matched to a gene. The rearrangement uses TRBV5-5 and TRBJ2-7; 7 bases align to TRBD1. The sequence was collected from a man in his forties in good health and CMV-seropositive. The sample taken for sequencing was PBMCs. CDR3 in DNA: TGTGCCAGCAGCTTGACAGGGGCAAACTACGAGCAGTACTTC. Its protein product is CASSLTGANYEQYF.